This is a list of T cell receptor beta chains from one sample in a study of T cell responses to AZD1222 COVID-19 vaccine. Libraries were prepared by immunoSEQ multiplex PCR; TCRdb keeps only in-frame clonotypes and omits some of them. The sample lists about 80,000 clones; 80% to 90% were seen once. This material consisted of peripheral blood, taken 28 days after the second AZD1222 dose. The receptors stem from an adult who received the AZD1222 COVID-19 vaccine. The CDR3 runs from the conserved cysteine through the conserved F or W.

v_call cdr3_aa
TRBV30 CAWFSRWGPRLF
TRBV2 CASGRGLVFGELFF
TRBV7-9 CASSEGQGLINTEAFF
TRBV28 CASSLWGRDNEKLFF
TRBV30 CAWMNTGANSPLHF
TRBV5-4 CASSLQETQYF
TRBV5-1 CASSVGTDGEKLFF
TRBV9 CASSAGGQGDTEAFF
TRBV7-6 CASSPGDRHTEAFF
TRBV10-3 CAISEDPGVFEAFF
TRBV6-4 CASSERGGTYNEQFF
TRBV5-1 CASRLQGLYTDTQYF
TRBV2 CASSEETAYNEQFF
TRBV11-1 CASSRGQGGNEQFF
TRBV19 CASREASGSSYEQYF
TRBV4-1 CASSRLKAVGQGGEQYF